This TCR beta chain was sequenced in a study of blood T cell repertoires in COVID-19. Across the study: Donors in the United States, Italy and Spain gave samples during acute or convalescent COVID-19. PBMCs, B-cell-depleted T cells, or T cells provided the cDNA or gDNA that made up the material.

V was pared by 10 bases and J by 7 bases, with 13 bases of the junction left unmatched. Germline V lookup: CDR1 ENHRY, CDR2 SYGVKD. The CDR3 is 14 residues long. As originally analysed: Reference gene primer amplification gave estimated nucleated cell counts. Sequencing was performed with immunoSEQ multiplex PCR; in TCRdb, only in-frame clones are kept and a portion is missing. V and J calls and clone size are as listed in that table; D and trimming were resolved from the DNA. The sample has roughly 100,000 clones, over 70% seen once. Sequenced input: peripheral blood. The chain has TRBV10-3 and TRBJ2-5; 9 positions agree with TRBD2. This TCR was sampled from a man older than 75 with acute or convalescent COVID-19. The CDR3 loop reads CATTDAGGSMTQYF. In DNA form, the CDR3 reads TGTGCCACGACGGACGCGGGGGGGTCTATGACCCAGTACTTC.